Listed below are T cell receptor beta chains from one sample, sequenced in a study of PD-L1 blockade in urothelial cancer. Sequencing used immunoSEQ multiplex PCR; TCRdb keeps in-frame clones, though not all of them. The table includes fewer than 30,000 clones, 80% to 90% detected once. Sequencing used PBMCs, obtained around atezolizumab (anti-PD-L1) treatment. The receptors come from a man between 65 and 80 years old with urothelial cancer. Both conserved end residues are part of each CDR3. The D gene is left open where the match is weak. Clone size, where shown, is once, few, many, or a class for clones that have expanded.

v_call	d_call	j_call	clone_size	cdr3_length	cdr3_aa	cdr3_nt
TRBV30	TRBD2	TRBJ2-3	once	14	CAWSRSGGTDTQYF	TGTGCCTGGAGTCGTAGCGGGGGCACAGATACGCAGTATTTT
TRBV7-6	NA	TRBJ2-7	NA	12	CASSNTGYEQYF	TGTGCCAGCAGCAACACAGGATACGAGCAGTACTTC
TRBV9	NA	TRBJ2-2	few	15	CASSVSGADTGELFF	TGTGCCAGCAGCGTTTCAGGGGCCGACACCGGGGAGCTGTTTTTT
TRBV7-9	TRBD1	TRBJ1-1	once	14	CASSNQGAYTEAFF	TGTGCCAGCAGTAATCAGGGGGCGTACACTGAAGCTTTCTTT
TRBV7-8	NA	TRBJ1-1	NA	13	CASSFRIAAEAFF	TGTGCCAGCAGCTTTCGGATAGCCGCTGAAGCTTTCTTT
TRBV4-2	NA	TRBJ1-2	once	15	CASSQDPGSSGGYTF	TGTGCCAGCAGCCAAGACCCCGGGTCCTCTGGGGGCTACACCTTC
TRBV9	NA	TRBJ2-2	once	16	CASSVATGSNTGELFF	TGTGCCAGCAGCGTAGCTACGGGTTCGAACACCGGGGAGCTGTTTTTT
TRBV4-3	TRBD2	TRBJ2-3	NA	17	CASSQELLAGAPDTQYF	TGCGCCAGCAGCCAAGAGTTACTAGCGGGAGCCCCAGATACGCAGTATTTT
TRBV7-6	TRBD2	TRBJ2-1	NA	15	CASSSSVAGYNEQFF	TGTGCCAGCAGCTCCTCGGTAGCGGGATACAATGAGCAGTTCTTC
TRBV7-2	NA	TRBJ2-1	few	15	CASSSSGTGYNEQFF	TGTGCCAGCAGCTCTTCCGGGACTGGTTACAATGAGCAGTTCTTC
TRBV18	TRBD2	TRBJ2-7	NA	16	CASSPFSGNQNYEQYF	TGTGCCAGCTCACCTTTTAGCGGGAACCAAAACTACGAGCAGTACTTC